The entry below gives a single TCR beta chain sequence along with its context. What it recognizes is unknown. The CDR3 extends over 14 amino acids. Per germline, CDR1 PRHDT and CDR2 FYEKMQ (reference sequence). Trimming removed 3 bases from V and 3 bases from J, with 12 bases in between. In the naive CD8 group, cells lacked CD45RO and were positively selected for CCR7, so terminally differentiated effector memory CD45RA+ cells were left out. Caucasian adults living in Nashville, Tennessee, provided all samples. Clones were read by immunoSEQ multiplex PCR, and TCRdb kept only the in-frame ones, dropping some. The data hold hundreds of thousands of clones, with approximately 96% observed a single time. This entry comes from a study of shared clonotypes between healthy human individuals. Whole-study results and caveats: Sequencing depth was a factor that was expected to affect clonotype sharing among donors.

V gene TRBV13 combines with J gene TRBJ2-7; D is possibly TRBD1 (5 bases). The sequence came from a young woman in good health. Sequencing used naive CD8+ T cells sorted from blood. CDR3 in amino acids: CASSFQGIYYEQYF. Here the CDR3 DNA reads TGTGCCAGCAGCTTCCAGGGTATTTACTACGAGCAGTACTTC. Using reference TRBV13 and TRBJ2-7 for the parts outside the CDR3, the full variable domain is AAGVIQSPRHLIKEKRETATLKCYPIPRHDTVYWYQQGPGQDPQFLISFYEKMQSDKGSIPDRFSAQQFSDYHSELNMSSLELGDSALYFCASSFQGIYYEQYFGPGTRLTVT.